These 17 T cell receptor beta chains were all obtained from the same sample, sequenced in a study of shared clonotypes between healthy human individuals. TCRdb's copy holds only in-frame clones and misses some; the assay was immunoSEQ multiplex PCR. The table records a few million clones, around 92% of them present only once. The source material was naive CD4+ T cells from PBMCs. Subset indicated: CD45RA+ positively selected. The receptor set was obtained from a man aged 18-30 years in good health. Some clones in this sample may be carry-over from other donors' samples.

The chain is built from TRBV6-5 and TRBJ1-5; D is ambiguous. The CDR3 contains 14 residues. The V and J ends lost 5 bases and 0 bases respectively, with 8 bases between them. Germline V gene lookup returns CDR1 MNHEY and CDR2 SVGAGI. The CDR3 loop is CASSIEYSNQPQHF. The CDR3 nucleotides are TGTGCCAGCAGTATCGAATATAGCAATCAGCCCCAGCATTTT.

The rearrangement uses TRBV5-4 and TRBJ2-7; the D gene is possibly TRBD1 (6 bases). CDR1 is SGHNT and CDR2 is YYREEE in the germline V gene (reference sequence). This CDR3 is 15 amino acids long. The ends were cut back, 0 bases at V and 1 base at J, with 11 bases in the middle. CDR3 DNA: TGTGCCAGCAGCTTGGTGGCAGGGGCGTCCTACGAGCAGTACTTC. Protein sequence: CASSLVAGASYEQYF.

The CDR3 DNA is TGCGCCAGCAGCTTGGAGGCGACCAGCACTGAAGCTTTCTTT. Protein sequence: CASSLEATSTEAFF. The chain employs TRBV5-1 and TRBJ1-1, with D unresolved. The CDR3 has 14 amino acids. V shed 0 bases and J shed 4 bases, with 10 bases lying between them. CDR1 SGHRS and CDR2 YFSETQ come from the germline V gene.

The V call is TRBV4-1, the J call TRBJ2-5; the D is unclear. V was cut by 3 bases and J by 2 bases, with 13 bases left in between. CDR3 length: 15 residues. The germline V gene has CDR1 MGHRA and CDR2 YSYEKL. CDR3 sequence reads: CASSQIPRPQETQYF. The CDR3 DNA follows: TGCGCCAGCAGCCAGATCCCCCGCCCTCAAGAGACCCAGTACTTC.

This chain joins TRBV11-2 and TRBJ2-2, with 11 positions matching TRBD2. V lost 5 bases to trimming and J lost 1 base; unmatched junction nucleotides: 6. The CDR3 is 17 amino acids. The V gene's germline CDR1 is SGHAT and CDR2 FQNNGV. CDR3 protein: CASSRLAGRRNTGELFF. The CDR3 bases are TGTGCCAGCAGCCGACTAGCGGGGAGGCGGAACACCGGGGAGCTGTTTTTT.

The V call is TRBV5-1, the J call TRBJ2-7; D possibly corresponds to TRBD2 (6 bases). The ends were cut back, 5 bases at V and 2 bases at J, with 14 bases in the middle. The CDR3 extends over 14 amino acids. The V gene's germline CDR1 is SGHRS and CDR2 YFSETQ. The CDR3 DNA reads TGCGCCAGCAGAGGGGAGGCCACTGCCTACGAGCAGTACTTC. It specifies CASRGEATAYEQYF.

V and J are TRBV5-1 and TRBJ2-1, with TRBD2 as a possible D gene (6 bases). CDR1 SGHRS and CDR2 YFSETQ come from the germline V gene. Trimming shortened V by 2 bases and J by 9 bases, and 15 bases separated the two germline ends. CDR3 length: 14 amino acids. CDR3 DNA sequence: TGCGCCAGCAGCTTTTCGGGAGCGGTAAGTGAGCAGTTCTTC. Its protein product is CASSFSGAVSEQFF.

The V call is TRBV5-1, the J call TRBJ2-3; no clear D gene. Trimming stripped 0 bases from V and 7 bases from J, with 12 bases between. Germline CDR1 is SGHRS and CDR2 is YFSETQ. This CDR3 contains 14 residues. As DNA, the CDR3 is TGCGCCAGCAGCTTGGTGGGTCCGCCGAATACGCAGTATTTT. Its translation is CASSLVGPPNTQYF.

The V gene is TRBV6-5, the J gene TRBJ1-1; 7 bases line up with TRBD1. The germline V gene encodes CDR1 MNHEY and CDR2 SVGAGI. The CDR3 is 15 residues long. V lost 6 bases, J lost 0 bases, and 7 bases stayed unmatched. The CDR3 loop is CASRYNRGMNTEAFF. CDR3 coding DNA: TGTGCCAGCAGGTACAACAGGGGAATGAACACTGAAGCTTTCTTT.

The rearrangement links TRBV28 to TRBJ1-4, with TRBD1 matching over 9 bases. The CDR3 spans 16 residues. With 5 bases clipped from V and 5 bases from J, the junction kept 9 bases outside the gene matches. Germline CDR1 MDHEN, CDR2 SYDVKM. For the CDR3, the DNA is TGTGCCAGCAGTGGGGGGGGACAGGGACGGAATGAAAAACTGTTTTTT. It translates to CASSGGGQGRNEKLFF.

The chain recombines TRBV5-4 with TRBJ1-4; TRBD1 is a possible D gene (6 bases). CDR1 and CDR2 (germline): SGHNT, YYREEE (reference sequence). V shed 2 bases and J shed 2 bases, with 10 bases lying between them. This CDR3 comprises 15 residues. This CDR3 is CASSLQGRTNEKLFF. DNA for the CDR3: TGTGCCAGCAGCTTACAGGGACGGACTAATGAAAAACTGTTTTTT.

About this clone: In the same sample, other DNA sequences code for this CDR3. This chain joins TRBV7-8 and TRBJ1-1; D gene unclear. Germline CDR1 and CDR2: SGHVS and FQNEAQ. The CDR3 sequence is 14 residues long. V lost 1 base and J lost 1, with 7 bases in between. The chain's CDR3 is CASSLERGNTEAFF. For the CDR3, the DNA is TGTGCCAGCAGCTTAGAAAGAGGGAACACTGAAGCTTTCTTT.

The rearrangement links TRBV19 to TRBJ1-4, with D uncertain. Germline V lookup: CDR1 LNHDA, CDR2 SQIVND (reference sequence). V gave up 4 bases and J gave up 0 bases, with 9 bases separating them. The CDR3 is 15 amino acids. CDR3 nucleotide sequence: TGTGCCAGTAGTAGTGCGGATGCAACTAATGAAAAACTGTTTTTT. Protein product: CASSSADATNEKLFF.

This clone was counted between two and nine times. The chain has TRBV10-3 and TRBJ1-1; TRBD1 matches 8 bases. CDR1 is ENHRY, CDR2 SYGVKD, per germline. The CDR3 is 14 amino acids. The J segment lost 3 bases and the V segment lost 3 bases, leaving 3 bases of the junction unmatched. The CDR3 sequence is CAISEQGGDTEAFF. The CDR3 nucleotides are TGTGCCATCAGTGAACAGGGGGGTGACACTGAAGCTTTCTTT.

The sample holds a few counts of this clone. This CDR3 is CASSLGAHWTGNQPQHF. CDR3 coding DNA: TGTGCCAGCAGTTTAGGGGCGCATTGGACAGGCAATCAGCCCCAGCATTTT. The chain combines TRBV28 with TRBJ1-5; D is possibly TRBD1 (6 bases). Germline values: CDR1 MDHEN, CDR2 SYDVKM. This CDR3 contains 17 residues. V lost 2 bases, J lost 2 bases, and 16 bases lay in between.

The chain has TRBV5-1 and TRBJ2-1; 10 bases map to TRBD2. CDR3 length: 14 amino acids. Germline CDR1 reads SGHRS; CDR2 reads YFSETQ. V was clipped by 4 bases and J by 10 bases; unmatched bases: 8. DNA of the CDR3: TGCGCCAGCAGCGTTTCTAGCGGGAGCAACGAGCAGTTCTTC. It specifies CASSVSSGSNEQFF.

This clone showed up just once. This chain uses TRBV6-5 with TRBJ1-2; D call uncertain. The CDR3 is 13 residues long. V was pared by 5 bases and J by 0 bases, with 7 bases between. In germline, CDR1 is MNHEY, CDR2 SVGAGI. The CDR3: CASSPISNYGYTF. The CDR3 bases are TGTGCCAGCAGTCCGATCTCTAACTATGGCTACACCTTC.